This TCR beta chain originates from a study of T cells after yellow fever vaccination. The CDR3 contains 14 residues. With 0 bases clipped from V and 10 bases from J, the junction kept 6 bases outside the gene matches. The germline V gene encodes CDR1 ENHRY and CDR2 SYGVKD. In the case of this clonotype: The antigen is undetermined.

Study results and limitations: Clones that expanded after primary vaccination mostly reappeared after the booster (96% CD4, approximately 89% CD8). Though weaker, the secondary response peaked faster, on day 5 versus 15. Clonotypes appearing in both CD4 and CD8 compartments existed, and their share was small.

TCRdb reprocessed the 5' RACE reads with MiXCR, giving one entry per CDR3 protein. The data show hundreds of thousands of distinct CDR3 sequences, with 13% seen just once and around 15% held by the top ten. The source material was PBMCs, sampled on the day of the yellow fever booster vaccination. This clonotype was obtained from a man aged 25 to 40 who received the YFV17D yellow fever vaccine. The V and J genes are TRBV10-3 and TRBJ2-1; 7 bases line up with TRBD2. CDR3 region: CAISESGGKGEQFF. The CDR3 DNA follows: TGTGCCATCAGTGAGTCGGGGGGGAAAGGGGAGCAGTTCTTC.